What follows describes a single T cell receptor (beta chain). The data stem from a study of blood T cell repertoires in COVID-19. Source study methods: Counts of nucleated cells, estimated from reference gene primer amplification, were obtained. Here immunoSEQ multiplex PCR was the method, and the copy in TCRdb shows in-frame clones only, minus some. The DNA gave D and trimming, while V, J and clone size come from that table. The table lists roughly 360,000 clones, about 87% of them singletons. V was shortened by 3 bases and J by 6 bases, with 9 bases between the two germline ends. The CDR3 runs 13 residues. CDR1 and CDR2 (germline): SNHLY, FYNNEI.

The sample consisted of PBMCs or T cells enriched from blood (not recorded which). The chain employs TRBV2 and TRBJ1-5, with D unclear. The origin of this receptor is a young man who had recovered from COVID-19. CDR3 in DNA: TGTGCCAGCAGTGAGTACAGTTCTCAGCCCCAGCATTTT. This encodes CASSEYSSQPQHF.